This entry lists 10 T cell receptor beta chains sequenced from one sample in a study of cytomegalovirus exposure and HLA in healthy donors. It was with 60 Vbeta and 13 Jbeta primers that the PCR ran. Method: immunoSEQ multiplex PCR; TCRdb's copy keeps in-frame clones and lacks some. The sample records some 99,000 clones, 76% being singletons. Sequencing used PBMCs. The receptors come from a woman aged 45-65 years in good health and CMV-seropositive.

The rearrangement joins TRBV7-3 to TRBJ2-1, with 10 bases lining up with TRBD2. CDR1 and CDR2 (germline): SGHTA, FQGTGA. The CDR3 totals 15 residues. The V segment lost 5 bases and the J segment 9 bases; nucleotides outside the gene matches: 10. This CDR3 is CASSPITSGMGEQFF. CDR3 bases: TGTGCCAGCAGCCCAATAACTAGCGGGATGGGTGAGCAGTTCTTC.

This chain links TRBV11-1 with TRBJ2-5; 10 bases map to TRBD2. Germline CDR1 and CDR2: SGHAT and FQDESV (reference sequence). V was pared by 5 bases and J by 4 bases, with 7 bases of the junction left unmatched. The CDR3 has 15 residues. DNA for the CDR3: TGTGCCAGCAGCCCAGGGGTAGCGGGAGGAGAGACCCAGTACTTC. It translates to CASSPGVAGGETQYF.

This clone was seen only a few times. The V call is TRBV4-2, the J call TRBJ1-4, with 7 bases lining up with TRBD1. Germline loops: CDR1 LGHNA, CDR2 YNFKEQ. The CDR3 extends over 16 amino acids. With 0 bases clipped from V and 5 bases from J, the junction kept 6 bases outside the gene matches. This chain's CDR3 is CASSQDMTGKNEKLFF. The CDR3 DNA sequence: TGTGCCAGCAGCCAAGATATGACAGGGAAAAATGAAAAACTGTTTTTT.

The chain recombines TRBV18 with TRBJ2-1; the D gene is possibly TRBD2 (5 bases). CDR1 is KGHSH and CDR2 is LQKENI in the germline V gene. CDR3 length: 16 amino acids. V was pared by 3 bases and J by 2 bases, with 14 bases between. The CDR3 DNA reads as TGTGCCAGCTCACCGGCCCTCGGGGTCCCCTACAATGAGCAGTTCTTC. It encodes CASSPALGVPYNEQFF.

Only a few counts were recorded for this clone. This chain uses TRBV13 with TRBJ2-2; TRBD2 aligns across 10 bases. This CDR3 is 16 amino acids long. V was clipped by 1 base and J by 4 bases; unmatched bases: 3. Germline CDR1 reads PRHDT; CDR2 reads FYEKMQ (reference sequence). CDR3 sequence (DNA): TGTGCCAGCAGCTTAGATAGCGGGAGGATCACCGGGGAGCTGTTTTTT. Amino acid sequence: CASSLDSGRITGELFF.

The rearrangement joins TRBV5-1 to TRBJ2-1; D perhaps matches TRBD1 (6 bases). CDR1 and CDR2 from the germline V gene are SGHRS and YFSETQ. This CDR3 is built from 16 residues. Trimming left V 0 bases short and J 0 bases short, with 10 bases between. CDR3 protein: CASSLGDTSSYNEQFF. Written as DNA, the CDR3 is TGCGCCAGCAGCTTGGGGGACACGAGCTCCTACAATGAGCAGTTCTTC.

This chain joins TRBV4-3 and TRBJ2-7; TRBD1 matches at 11 bases. The CDR3 covers 16 residues. Trimming at V came to 7 bases and at J to 0 bases, leaving 8 bases not matched to a gene. Germline CDR1 is LGHNA and CDR2 is YSLEER. Here the CDR3 reads CASTLRTGGSSYEQYF. The CDR3 nucleotides are TGCGCCAGCACCCTAAGGACAGGGGGCAGCTCCTACGAGCAGTACTTC.

This clone has only a few counts. Here the CDR3 reads CASSLRGGTGDEQYF. DNA of the CDR3: TGTGCCAGCAGCTTACGGGGGGGGACAGGGGACGAGCAGTACTTC. This rearrangement joins TRBV7-3 to TRBJ2-7; TRBD1 matches 10 bases. The germline V gene encodes CDR1 SGHTA and CDR2 FQGTGA. The CDR3 extends over 15 amino acids. V lost 2 bases to trimming and J lost 5 bases; unmatched junction nucleotides: 6.

The chain employs TRBV11-3 and TRBJ1-3; D perhaps matches TRBD1 (6 bases). The length of the CDR3 is 16 residues. The V gene's germline CDR1 is SGHNT and CDR2 YENEEA. With 3 bases removed from V and 4 bases from J, the gap between germline ends came to 16 bases. The chain's CDR3 is CASSFSRDMFGNTIYF. The CDR3, as DNA: TGTGCCAGCAGCTTTAGCCGGGACATGTTCGGAAACACCATATATTTT.

The chain links TRBV7-2 to TRBJ2-7; 9 bases map to TRBD2. Germline CDR1 reads SGHTA; CDR2 reads FQGNSA. This CDR3 comprises 14 residues. Trimming removed 3 bases from V and 9 bases from J; junction bases left unmatched: 9. DNA of the CDR3: TGTGCCAGCAGCTTGGAGGCGGGGGGGGCCTCGCAGTACTTC. This gives the protein CASSLEAGGASQYF.